This T cell receptor beta chain was sequenced for a study of blood T cell repertoires in COVID-19 (dated by TCRdb to about 2020). Study-wide context: The collaborator samples originated in the United States, Italy and Spain and spanned the acute and convalescent phases of COVID-19. The prospective study material was composed of cDNA or gDNA derived from T cells, B-cell-depleted T cells, or PBMCs. The dataset comprised deeply sampled blood TCRbeta repertoires from subjects exposed to, actively infected with, or recovered from COVID-19. A freely available public database, intended as a resource for researchers studying the immune response to SARS-CoV-2, is where the repertoires were released. Samples were obtained from the ongoing ImmuneRACE study (first 160 participants) and from 950 to 1,500 subjects provided by 6 global collaborators. Nearly every sample came with metadata listing a de-identified subject ID, COVID-19 status, age in years and sex. Where available, HLA class I and class II types were obtained from metadata supplied by the sample provider rather than from assay-based typing. What the research found in general, with its limitations: How much clinical and demographic metadata was included differed by source and by participant, and the metadata was provided uncurated.

The V end gives up 4 bases and the J end 3 bases, leaving 5 bases in the junction not matched to a gene. The CDR3, from cysteine to phenylalanine, totals 15 residues. Just the 45-base CDR3 DNA is kept, in frame starting at base 1. CDR1 is given as MNHEY and CDR2 as SVGEGT, both from the germline V gene. Details on this clone: Its antigen specificity is not known. The sample holds no much larger clone one base away, and base qualities are not on file.

TCRbeta CDR3 regions were amplified from genomic DNA using the immunoSEQ Assay, a bias-controlled multiplex PCR. On the study's bioinformatics: The number of nucleated cells in each sample was estimated by amplification of reference gene primers within the assay. Sequence reads were collapsed and filtered to measure the absolute abundance of every unique TCRbeta CDR3 rearrangement. Productive Simpson clonality was computed per sample as the square root of Simpson's diversity index over productive rearrangements. Drawn from immuneACCESS, this table holds only the in-frame rearrangements with V and J called that TCRdb kept. Clones are partly lost; checked studies trace under half to an unresolved V gene and leave the rest unexplained. V and J calls plus clone size are reproduced from that table; the DNA served to infer D and trimming. Here the sample has some 180,000 clones; nearly 90% occur a single time. In total, the top ten clones hold around a fifth of the sample.

Whole blood was collected in K2EDTA tubes by collaborating institutions according to the institutions' own protocols. For TCRbeta analysis, collaborators shipped samples in one of three forms: frozen whole blood, isolated PBMCs, or DNA extracted from either of those sample types. The TCR comes from a man in his 60s with active or convalescent COVID-19. Rearrangement joined TRBV6-2 or TRBV6-3 to TRBJ2-7; a stretch of 11 junction bases matches TRBD2. The sample comprised peripheral blood. The CDR3 corresponds to CASSSLSGGDYEQYF. The bases are TGTGCCAGCAGTTCCCTTAGCGGGGGGGACTACGAGCAGTACTTC.